A selection of T cell receptor beta chains follows, all from one sample in a study of cytomegalovirus exposure and HLA in healthy donors. Profiled with immunoSEQ multiplex PCR; TCRdb holds only in-frame clones, not every one. Among under 200,000 clones, approximately 85% were seen once, and the ten largest hold 9.3%. The sequencing sample was made of PBMCs. The receptors were gathered from a man between 18 and 35 years old in good health and CMV-seropositive. Both conserved end residues are part of each CDR3. The D gene is left open where the match is weak. The size of a clone is reported for some rows only, either as once, few or many, or as a class for expanded clones.

CDR3 DNA: TGCGCCAGCAGCCAAGAATGGGAGGGACGGACTGAAGCTTTCTTT
CDR3 protein: CASSQEWEGRTEAFF
clone size: -
V gene: TRBV4-3
J gene: TRBJ1-1
D gene: -

CDR3 DNA: TGCGCCAGCAGCCATAACAGGTTCTCTCGGGAGACCCAGTACTTC
CDR3 protein: CASSHNRFSRETQYF
clone size: -
V gene: TRBV4-3
J gene: TRBJ2-5
D gene: -

CDR3 DNA: TGTGCCAGCAGCTCGACCCTAGCGGGGGGATCAGATACGCAGTATTTT
CDR3 protein: CASSSTLAGGSDTQYF
clone size: once
V gene: TRBV11-2
J gene: TRBJ2-3
D gene: TRBD2

CDR3 DNA: TGTGCCAGAAGCCCATTCCGGGACAGCGCCTACGAGCAGTACTTC
CDR3 protein: CARSPFRDSAYEQYF
clone size: -
V gene: TRBV5-3
J gene: TRBJ2-7
D gene: TRBD1

CDR3 DNA: TGTGCCAGCAGCTTACAGGGTACGAATCAGCCCCAGCATTTT
CDR3 protein: CASSLQGTNQPQHF
clone size: -
V gene: TRBV7-9
J gene: TRBJ1-5
D gene: -

CDR3 DNA: TGTGCCAGCTCACCCCCCGATGAAAAACTGTTTTTT
CDR3 protein: CASSPPDEKLFF
clone size: few
V gene: TRBV18
J gene: TRBJ1-4
D gene: -

CDR3 DNA: TGTGCCAGCAGCTTAGACAGCCCAACCGGGGAGCTGTTTTTT
CDR3 protein: CASSLDSPTGELFF
clone size: -
V gene: TRBV7-2
J gene: TRBJ2-2
D gene: -

CDR3 DNA: TGTGCCAGCAGTTACTCACCAGCGGGGACCTCCTACGAGCAGTACTTC
CDR3 protein: CASSYSPAGTSYEQYF
clone size: -
V gene: TRBV6-5
J gene: TRBJ2-7
D gene: TRBD2

CDR3 DNA: TGTGCCACCAGCAGAGAAGGGGCAGGGGTAAATGAGCAGTTCTTC
CDR3 protein: CATSREGAGVNEQFF
clone size: -
V gene: TRBV15
J gene: TRBJ2-1
D gene: -

CDR3 DNA: TGTGCCAGCAGTTTAAGGGAGGGCACTGAAGCTTTCTTT
CDR3 protein: CASSLREGTEAFF
clone size: -
V gene: TRBV27
J gene: TRBJ1-1
D gene: -

CDR3 DNA: TGTGCCAGCAGTTTACTTAGCGGGGGGAGGTACGAGCAGTACTTC
CDR3 protein: CASSLLSGGRYEQYF
clone size: -
V gene: TRBV28
J gene: TRBJ2-7
D gene: TRBD2

CDR3 DNA: TGTGCCAGCAGCGCCTGGGGGGGGGCGAGCACCGGGGAGCTGTTTTTT
CDR3 protein: CASSAWGGASTGELFF
clone size: -
V gene: TRBV7-9
J gene: TRBJ2-2
D gene: -

CDR3 DNA: TGCGCCAGCAGCCCTCCGGACAGGCACTCCTACAATGAGCAGTTCTTC
CDR3 protein: CASSPPDRHSYNEQFF
clone size: -
V gene: TRBV5-1
J gene: TRBJ2-1
D gene: TRBD1

CDR3 DNA: TGTGCCAGCAGCGGTTCTAGCGGGGGGCTTGCCGAGACCCAGTACTTC
CDR3 protein: CASSGSSGGLAETQYF
clone size: once
V gene: TRBV2
J gene: TRBJ2-5
D gene: TRBD2

CDR3 DNA: TGTGCCAGCAGCGAACCGGGACAGGGGATGAACACCGGGGAGCTGTTTTTT
CDR3 protein: CASSEPGQGMNTGELFF
clone size: -
V gene: TRBV7-9
J gene: TRBJ2-2
D gene: TRBD1

CDR3 DNA: TGTGCCAGCAGGAAACAGGGTTCTAATCAGCCCCAGCATTTT
CDR3 protein: CASRKQGSNQPQHF
clone size: -
V gene: TRBV2
J gene: TRBJ1-5
D gene: -

CDR3 DNA: TGCGCCAGCAGCCAAGATTCCGGACAGTTTAATGGCTACACCTTC
CDR3 protein: CASSQDSGQFNGYTF
clone size: few
V gene: TRBV4-3
J gene: TRBJ1-2
D gene: -

CDR3 DNA: TGTGCCAGCAACGGACAGGGTTTCTACAATGAGCAGTTCTTC
CDR3 protein: CASNGQGFYNEQFF
clone size: once
V gene: TRBV9
J gene: TRBJ2-1
D gene: TRBD1

CDR3 DNA: TGCGCCAGCAGCTTGTCGTCAGGGAACTATGGCTACACCTTC
CDR3 protein: CASSLSSGNYGYTF
clone size: -
V gene: TRBV5-1
J gene: TRBJ1-2
D gene: -

CDR3 DNA: TGTGCCAGCAGCCGGAACCGACAGGGATCGGAGACCCAGTACTTC
CDR3 protein: CASSRNRQGSETQYF
clone size: -
V gene: TRBV7-9
J gene: TRBJ2-5
D gene: TRBD1

CDR3 DNA: TGTGCCAGCAGCTTAGGAGAGGCCTACGAGCAGTACTTC
CDR3 protein: CASSLGEAYEQYF
clone size: -
V gene: TRBV7-6
J gene: TRBJ2-7
D gene: -

CDR3 DNA: TGTGCCAGCTCATTTCAGGGGTACCAAGAGACCCAGTACTTC
CDR3 protein: CASSFQGYQETQYF
clone size: -
V gene: TRBV18
J gene: TRBJ2-5
D gene: -

CDR3 DNA: TGTGCCAGCAGTGACTCCCCCCTCATAGCGGGGGGGCTCAATGAGCAGTTCTTC
CDR3 protein: CASSDSPLIAGGLNEQFF
clone size: -
V gene: TRBV6-4
J gene: TRBJ2-1
D gene: TRBD2

CDR3 DNA: TGTGCCAGTAGTATGGGCAGGATAGTTAATAATTCACCCCTCCACTTT
CDR3 protein: CASSMGRIVNNSPLHF
clone size: -
V gene: TRBV19
J gene: TRBJ1-6
D gene: -

CDR3 DNA: TGTGCCTGGAGCCCCGGGACAGGTGATAACGAGCAGTACTTC
CDR3 protein: CAWSPGTGDNEQYF
clone size: -
V gene: TRBV30
J gene: TRBJ2-7
D gene: TRBD1

CDR3 DNA: TGTGCCAGCAGCTTAGCCCGACAGAGCGTGAACACTGAAGCTTTCTTT
CDR3 protein: CASSLARQSVNTEAFF
clone size: -
V gene: TRBV13
J gene: TRBJ1-1
D gene: -

CDR3 DNA: TGTGCCAGCAGTCAGAAACCCCAGGGGTCTGGGGCCAACGTCCTGACTTTC
CDR3 protein: CASSQKPQGSGANVLTF
clone size: -
V gene: TRBV6-4
J gene: TRBJ2-6
D gene: -

CDR3 DNA: TGTTCCAGCAGCTTAACACATTTCTACAATGAGCAGTTCTTC
CDR3 protein: CSSSLTHFYNEQFF
clone size: -
V gene: TRBV7-9
J gene: TRBJ2-1
D gene: -

CDR3 DNA: TGTGCCAGTAGTATGTGGCAAGAAAACACCATATATTTT
CDR3 protein: CASSMWQENTIYF
clone size: -
V gene: TRBV19
J gene: TRBJ1-3
D gene: -

CDR3 DNA: TGTGCCAGCAGTTTACCCCCATCGAGCTCCTATAATTCACCCCTCCACTTT
CDR3 protein: CASSLPPSSSYNSPLHF
clone size: -
V gene: TRBV28
J gene: TRBJ1-6
D gene: -

CDR3 DNA: TGCGCCAGCAGCTATACTAGCGGGGGAAGCACAGATACGCAGTATTTT
CDR3 protein: CASSYTSGGSTDTQYF
clone size: -
V gene: TRBV5-1
J gene: TRBJ2-3
D gene: TRBD2

CDR3 DNA: TGTGCCAGCAGTGACAGGGATAACTACGAGCAGTACTTC
CDR3 protein: CASSDRDNYEQYF
clone size: -
V gene: TRBV6-1
J gene: TRBJ2-7
D gene: -

CDR3 DNA: TGTGCCATCAGAGACAGGGCTGAAGCTTTCTTT
CDR3 protein: CAIRDRAEAFF
clone size: few
V gene: TRBV10-3
J gene: TRBJ1-1
D gene: TRBD1

CDR3 DNA: TGTGCCACCAGGAACCCAGACAGGGACTGGGACTATGGCTACACCTTC
CDR3 protein: CATRNPDRDWDYGYTF
clone size: -
V gene: TRBV5-4
J gene: TRBJ1-2
D gene: TRBD1

CDR3 DNA: TGTGCCAGCAGTGATTGGTCAACCCGAGCCCTTAATGGCTACACCTTC
CDR3 protein: CASSDWSTRALNGYTF
clone size: -
V gene: TRBV6-1
J gene: TRBJ1-2
D gene: -

CDR3 DNA: TGTGCCAGCAGCTCGAGGGGGGGGCCCGTGAACACTGAAGCTTTCTTT
CDR3 protein: CASSSRGGPVNTEAFF
clone size: once
V gene: TRBV9
J gene: TRBJ1-1
D gene: -

CDR3 DNA: TGTGCCAGCTCACCAAGTTTGACAGACTCCTACGAGCAGTACTTC
CDR3 protein: CASSPSLTDSYEQYF
clone size: -
V gene: TRBV18
J gene: TRBJ2-7
D gene: -

CDR3 DNA: TGCAGCGTGGGGAGAAGGGGAGGAACTGAAGCTTTCTTT
CDR3 protein: CSVGRRGGTEAFF
clone size: once
V gene: TRBV29-1
J gene: TRBJ1-1
D gene: -

CDR3 DNA: TGTGCCAGCAGCTTGACAGGGGGAGACCAGCCCCAGCATTTT
CDR3 protein: CASSLTGGDQPQHF
clone size: -
V gene: TRBV5-5
J gene: TRBJ1-5
D gene: TRBD1

CDR3 DNA: TGTGCCAGCAGCTTGGGACAGGGCTTAGGTGGCTACACCTTC
CDR3 protein: CASSLGQGLGGYTF
clone size: -
V gene: TRBV5-4
J gene: TRBJ1-2
D gene: TRBD1

CDR3 DNA: TGTGCCAGCAGCCAATCAACAGGGGGCGTTGGTTCACCCCTCCACTTT
CDR3 protein: CASSQSTGGVGSPLHF
clone size: -
V gene: TRBV7-9
J gene: TRBJ1-6
D gene: TRBD1

CDR3 DNA: TGTGCCAGCAGTGATTCTCTCCTACCCTACGAGCAGTACTTC
CDR3 protein: CASSDSLLPYEQYF
clone size: -
V gene: TRBV25-1
J gene: TRBJ2-7
D gene: -

CDR3 DNA: TGTGCCAGCAGCTTAAGCGGAGCCGTGAACACTGAAGCTTTCTTT
CDR3 protein: CASSLSGAVNTEAFF
clone size: -
V gene: TRBV7-6
J gene: TRBJ1-1
D gene: -

CDR3 DNA: TGCGCCAGCAGCTGGACAGGTCCCACAGATACGCAGTATTTT
CDR3 protein: CASSWTGPTDTQYF
clone size: -
V gene: TRBV10-2
J gene: TRBJ2-3
D gene: TRBD1

CDR3 DNA: TGTGCCACCAGCAGTTGGGACAGTCAAAATGAAAAACTGTTTTTT
CDR3 protein: CATSSWDSQNEKLFF
clone size: -
V gene: TRBV15
J gene: TRBJ1-4
D gene: TRBD1

CDR3 DNA: TGTGCCAGCAGGGAGATCACAGATACGCAGTATTTT
CDR3 protein: CASREITDTQYF
clone size: -
V gene: TRBV9
J gene: TRBJ2-3
D gene: -

CDR3 DNA: TGTGCCAGTAGTGGGCGACACTGGTTGGGCAATCAGCCCCAGCATTTT
CDR3 protein: CASSGRHWLGNQPQHF
clone size: -
V gene: TRBV19
J gene: TRBJ1-5
D gene: -

CDR3 DNA: TGTGCCAGCAGACAGGGTGGAACCTACGAGCAGTACTTC
CDR3 protein: CASRQGGTYEQYF
clone size: once
V gene: TRBV2
J gene: TRBJ2-7
D gene: -

CDR3 DNA: TGTGCCAGCAGTTACGCCAGGGGGCACGGCACAGATACGCAGTATTTT
CDR3 protein: CASSYARGHGTDTQYF
clone size: -
V gene: TRBV6-5
J gene: TRBJ2-3
D gene: TRBD1

CDR3 DNA: TGCGCCAGCAGCAAGGAGAAGGCGGCATACGAGCAGTACTTC
CDR3 protein: CASSKEKAAYEQYF
clone size: -
V gene: TRBV5-1
J gene: TRBJ2-7
D gene: -

CDR3 DNA: TGTGCCAGCAGCAACTCGCCCCAGCGCCCAGATACGCAGTATTTT
CDR3 protein: CASSNSPQRPDTQYF
clone size: -
V gene: TRBV7-3
J gene: TRBJ2-3
D gene: -

CDR3 DNA: TGCGCCAGCAGCTTGGCCCCGGAAGAGACCCAGTACTTC
CDR3 protein: CASSLAPEETQYF
clone size: -
V gene: TRBV5-1
J gene: TRBJ2-5
D gene: -

CDR3 DNA: TGTGCCAGCAACGTATCCTGGCGGGGACAGACAAACTATGGCTACACCTTC
CDR3 protein: CASNVSWRGQTNYGYTF
clone size: -
V gene: TRBV9
J gene: TRBJ1-2
D gene: TRBD1

CDR3 DNA: TGTGCCTGGAGATTGACAGGGGCCGGTGAAGAGGCCCAGTACTTC
CDR3 protein: CAWRLTGAGEEAQYF
clone size: -
V gene: TRBV30
J gene: TRBJ2-5
D gene: TRBD1

CDR3 DNA: TGTGCCAGTAGTATTGGCGGGGGGGTTTATACGCAGTATTTT
CDR3 protein: CASSIGGGVYTQYF
clone size: -
V gene: TRBV19
J gene: TRBJ2-3
D gene: TRBD2

CDR3 DNA: TGTGCCAGCAGGCCGGGGGGGCCTGGGGAGACCCAGTACTTC
CDR3 protein: CASRPGGPGETQYF
clone size: -
V gene: TRBV6-1
J gene: TRBJ2-5
D gene: TRBD2

CDR3 DNA: TGCGCCAGCAGCGAGGGACAGAGTAATGAAAAACTGTTTTTT
CDR3 protein: CASSEGQSNEKLFF
clone size: -
V gene: TRBV5-1
J gene: TRBJ1-4
D gene: TRBD1

CDR3 DNA: TGTGCCAGCATAACTGGAAACACCATATATTTT
CDR3 protein: CASITGNTIYF
clone size: -
V gene: TRBV6-5
J gene: TRBJ1-3
D gene: -

CDR3 DNA: TGTGCCAGCAGCTTAGGGGGAGCACACTCTGGGGCCAACGTCCTGACTTTC
CDR3 protein: CASSLGGAHSGANVLTF
clone size: -
V gene: TRBV7-2
J gene: TRBJ2-6
D gene: -